Listed here are 6 T cell receptor beta chains from one sample, sequenced in a study of shared clonotypes between healthy human individuals. Sequenced by immunoSEQ multiplex PCR; TCRdb stores in-frame clones only, minus some. Altogether some 2.1 million clones are present, around 95% being singletons, with the ten largest covering more than 1.5%. CD8 cells regarded as naive lacked CD45RO, were positively chosen for CCR7, and omitted terminally differentiated effector memory CD45RA+ cells. The specimen sequenced was naive CD8+ T cells from PBMCs. These receptors were obtained from a man younger than 30 in good health. Some clones in this sample may be carry-over from other donors' samples.

The CDR3 DNA reads TGTGCCAGCAGTGAAGCGCCCCACGGGAGTGTTAATCAGCCCCAGCATTTT. Protein: CASSEAPHGSVNQPQHF. The J gene is TRBJ1-5, the V gene TRBV6-1; D gene uncertain. The CDR3 is made up of 17 amino acids. In germline, CDR1 is MNHNS, CDR2 SASEGT. V was trimmed by 0 bases and J by 4 bases, leaving 16 bases between them.

The rearrangement uses TRBV28 and TRBJ2-7; 7 positions agree with TRBD2. There are 14 residues in the CDR3. The J segment lost 6 bases and the V segment lost 5 bases, leaving 10 bases of the junction unmatched. CDR1 and CDR2 from the germline V gene are MDHEN and SYDVKM. CDR3 sequence reads: CASSPGTNFFEQYF. The CDR3, as DNA: TGTGCCAGCAGTCCCGGGACTAACTTTTTCGAGCAGTACTTC. The full variable domain, its missing parts supplied by reference TRBV28 and TRBJ2-7, is DVKVTQSSRYLVKRTGEKVFLECVQDMDHENMFWYRQDPGLGLRLIYFSYDVKMKEKGDIPEGYSVSREKKERFSLILESASTNQTSMYLCASSPGTNFFEQYFGPGTRLTVT.

This clone has a handful of counts. For the CDR3, the DNA is TGCAGCGTTGTGCCGCCTCTCAACACTGAAGCTTTCTTT. As protein: CSVVPPLNTEAFF. V gene TRBV29-1 combines with J gene TRBJ1-1; D not resolved. The germline V and J ends were trimmed by 4 bases and 2 bases, with 11 bases remaining between them. The CDR3 extends over 13 amino acids. Per the germline V gene, CDR1 is SQVTM and CDR2 is ANQGSEA.

This CDR3 reads CASSYRDSYEQYF. In nucleotides, the CDR3 is TGCGCCAGCAGCTACAGGGACTCCTACGAGCAGTACTTC. V usage is TRBV5-1 and J usage is TRBJ2-7; D is possibly TRBD1 (6 bases). Germline values: CDR1 SGHRS, CDR2 YFSETQ. With 3 bases removed from V and 0 bases from J, the gap between germline ends came to 7 bases. This CDR3 is built from 13 residues.

The chain carries TRBV6-5 and TRBJ2-7, with D possibly matching TRBD1 (6 bases). The CDR3 consists of 12 residues. V lost 2 bases, J lost 6 bases, and 8 bases lay in between. Per the germline V gene, CDR1 is MNHEY and CDR2 is SVGAGI. CDR3 coding DNA: TGTGCCAGCAGTTACCAGGGGATCGAGCAGTACTTC. Translated: CASSYQGIEQYF.

J is TRBJ2-1 and V is TRBV7-9; TRBD2 matches 12 bases. V gave up 4 bases and J gave up 6 bases; unmatched junction bases: 7. The germline V gene encodes CDR1 SEHNR and CDR2 FQNEAQ (reference sequence). The CDR3 totals 16 residues. Here the CDR3 reads CASSYRTSGKLNEQFF. In DNA form, the CDR3 reads TGTGCCAGCAGCTATCGGACTAGCGGGAAACTCAATGAGCAGTTCTTC.